This T cell receptor (beta chain) was sequenced during a study of T-cell reconstitution after alpha-beta-depleted transplantation in children. The CDR3 is made up of 16 amino acids. Germline lookup yields CDR1 SGHVS and CDR2 FQNEAQ. The V gene end was trimmed by 1 base and the J gene end by 4 bases; junction bases not matched to a gene: 9. Preparation of the TCRbeta library involved a method that used unique molecular identifiers. TCRdb called the PCR reads again in MiXCR, with one record for every CDR3 protein. The sample has some 8,200 distinct CDR3 sequences; over 9.5% are singletons. Study-wide results and limits: In some patients, recipient T cells and intrathymic progenitors surviving conditioning explained high day-60 diversity. T-cell counts and diversity were attributed mostly to newly produced T cells one year after transplant.

At least ten counts were recorded for this clonotype. As yet, its antigen is unknown. This specimen was PBMCs, mostly from graft donor cells, taken 60 days after TCRalphabeta/CD19-depleted stem cell transplant. The chain carries TRBV7-8 and TRBJ2-5; 7 nucleotides match TRBD2. This sequence originates from a patient aged 2-10 years who had a stem cell transplant for inherited bone marrow failure, so the T cells may come from the graft donor. The CDR3 protein is CASSLVRTGGGETQYF. CDR3 bases: TGTGCCAGCAGCTTAGTGCGCACGGGGGGTGGAGAGACCCAGTACTTC.